The 8 T cell receptor beta chains reported below all come from one sample, sequenced in a study of lymphopenia after photon versus proton radiotherapy. Sequencing used immunoSEQ multiplex PCR; TCRdb keeps in-frame clones, though not all of them. The sample contains around 64,000 clones, around 90% of which appear only once. The starting material was peripheral blood, obtained from a patient treated with photon-based radiotherapy. These receptors were taken from a woman aged 40 to 50 with cholangiocarcinoma.

This chain links TRBV6-1 with TRBJ2-7, with a weak D call TRBD2 (6 bases). Germline CDR1 reads MNHNS; CDR2 reads SASEGT. Trimming took off 1 base at V and 6 bases at J, with 19 bases between the two ends. The CDR3 runs 16 residues. This CDR3 reads CASSEETGVFQTEQYF. CDR3 nucleotide sequence: TGTGCCAGCAGTGAAGAAACGGGGGTATTCCAAACCGAGCAGTACTTC.

This chain connects TRBV28 to TRBJ2-2, with D hard to call. CDR3 size: 13 residues. Germline CDR1 MDHEN, CDR2 SYDVKM. V was pared by 8 bases and J by 6 bases, with 13 bases between. The CDR3 sequence is CASPPPAAGELFF. DNA of the CDR3: TGTGCCAGCCCCCCTCCCGCGGCCGGGGAGCTGTTTTTT.

This clone was seen only once. J is TRBJ2-5 and V is TRBV13, with D tentatively TRBD2 (5 bases). Trimming cost V 5 bases and J 9 bases, with 13 bases left between them. The germline gives CDR1 PRHDT, CDR2 FYEKMQ (reference sequence). The CDR3 has 12 residues. The CDR3 DNA sequence: TGTGCCAGCAGCCCAAGCGGTGAGCCCCAGTACTTC. Amino acids: CASSPSGEPQYF. The full variable domain, rest sourced from reference TRBV13 and TRBJ2-5, is AAGVIQSPRHLIKEKRETATLKCYPIPRHDTVYWYQQGPGQDPQFLISFYEKMQSDKGSIPDRFSAQQFSDYHSELNMSSLELGDSALYFCASSPSGEPQYFGPGTRLLVL.

The V gene is TRBV14, the J gene TRBJ1-3, with D possibly TRBD1 on 5 matching bases. CDR1 is SGHDN and CDR2 is FVKESK in the germline V gene. The CDR3 is 15 residues long. The germline V and J ends were trimmed by 2 bases and 0 bases, with 8 bases remaining between them. CDR3 residues: CASSQRRGSGNTIYF. The DNA for the CDR3 is TGTGCCAGCAGCCAACGGAGGGGCTCTGGAAACACCATATATTTT.

V usage is TRBV28 and J usage is TRBJ1-2, with D perhaps TRBD1 (5 bases). This CDR3 spans 14 amino acids. V lost 6 bases and J lost 3, with 14 bases in between. The germline V gene has CDR1 MDHEN and CDR2 SYDVKM. CDR3 DNA sequence: TGTGCCAGCAGGACCACAGGAGCGGACTATGGCTACACCTTC. This encodes CASRTTGADYGYTF.

This rearrangement joins TRBV18 to TRBJ2-5, with unresolved D. Matching the DNA end better, TRBJ2-7 makes the J call doubtful. The CDR3 sequence is 13 residues long. The germline V gene encodes CDR1 KGHSH and CDR2 LQKENI. The CDR3 region is CASSPQVRDEQYF. CDR3 DNA sequence: TGTGCCAGCTCACCACAGGTCCGGGACGAGCAGTACTTC.

The chain recombines TRBV7-8 with TRBJ1-2; D unresolved. V lost 0 bases to trimming and J lost 3 bases, with 11 bases between them. The germline CDR1 and CDR2 sequences are SGHVS and FQNEAQ. The CDR3 loop spans 15 amino acids. In nucleotides, the CDR3 is TGTGCCAGCAGCTTAGCGGGTGGCGGTCACTATGGCTACACCTTC. It is translated as CASSLAGGGHYGYTF. The full variable domain, with the rest looked up from reference TRBV7-8 and TRBJ1-2, is GAGVSQSPRYKVAKRGQDVALRCDPISGHVSLFWYQQALGQGPEFLTYFQNEAQLDKSGLPSDRFFAERPEGSVSTLKIQRTQQEDSAVYLCASSLAGGGHYGYTFGSGTRLTVV.

The chain recombines TRBV9 with TRBJ1-3; no definite D call. Trimming removed 3 bases from V and 0 bases from J, with 4 bases in between. CDR1 and CDR2 (germline): SGDLS, YYNGEE. This CDR3 region has 13 residues. CDR3 in DNA: TGTGCCAGCAGCGCTGACTCTGGAAACACCATATATTTT. Protein sequence: CASSADSGNTIYF.